The rows below give T cell receptor beta chains drawn from one sample of a study of cytomegalovirus exposure and HLA in healthy donors. The table came from immunoSEQ multiplex PCR; TCRdb's copy has only in-frame clones and leaves some out. The sample holds 30,000 to 40,000 clones. The sequenced sample was PBMCs. These receptors were collected from a human donor in good health. Both conserved end residues are trimmed from each CDR3. The D gene is left open where the match is weak.

CDR3: ASSETWQSYEQY
V: TRBV2
J: TRBJ2-7
D: .

CDR3: ASSHKSRGGTEAF
V: TRBV6-5
J: TRBJ1-1
D: .

CDR3: ASSPWTDGTEAF
V: TRBV7-9
J: TRBJ1-1
D: .

CDR3: ASSSATSFDEQY
V: TRBV5-4
J: TRBJ2-7
D: TRBD2

CDR3: AWSVRDSEAF
V: TRBV30
J: TRBJ1-1
D: TRBD1

CDR3: ASSPQSNEKLF
V: TRBV18
J: TRBJ1-4
D: .

CDR3: ASSSPDRGRGGANVLT
V: TRBV7-9
J: TRBJ2-6
D: TRBD1

CDR3: ASTGYSSSYNEQF
V: TRBV6-1
J: TRBJ2-1
D: .

CDR3: ASSSTGPYGYT
V: TRBV6-5
J: TRBJ1-2
D: .

CDR3: ASSLSGSPEQY
V: TRBV5-1
J: TRBJ2-7
D: .

CDR3: ASSGDSYNSPLH
V: TRBV2
J: TRBJ1-6
D: .

CDR3: ASSLAGDRIYGYT
V: TRBV7-2
J: TRBJ1-2
D: TRBD1

CDR3: ASSVGEQGAGNTIY
V: TRBV9
J: TRBJ1-3
D: .

CDR3: ASVDRENYGYT
V: TRBV19
J: TRBJ1-2
D: TRBD1

CDR3: ASSRQGTGTEAF
V: TRBV2
J: TRBJ1-1
D: .

CDR3: ASSSTGIGEDNSPLH
V: TRBV7-9
J: TRBJ1-6
D: .

CDR3: AWGDNTYEQY
V: TRBV30
J: .
D: .

CDR3: ASSGTGGTGELF
V: TRBV28
J: TRBJ2-2
D: TRBD1

CDR3: ASSPNRDPPLH
V: TRBV5-1
J: TRBJ1-6
D: .

CDR3: AISDGQADNEQF
V: TRBV10-3
J: TRBJ2-1
D: TRBD1

CDR3: ASRDRVYGYT
V: TRBV6-5
J: TRBJ1-2
D: TRBD1

CDR3: ASTPRGKVYEQY
V: TRBV7-8
J: .
D: .

CDR3: ASSKGLGLEETQY
V: TRBV19
J: TRBJ2-5
D: TRBD2

CDR3: ASSLSGTGGIGYT
V: TRBV28
J: TRBJ1-2
D: TRBD1

CDR3: AWSVGTGDTEAF
V: TRBV30
J: TRBJ1-1
D: TRBD1

CDR3: ASSLVGSSYEQY
V: TRBV5-6
J: TRBJ2-7
D: .

CDR3: ASSTFLPIGTENYGYT
V: TRBV19
J: TRBJ1-2
D: TRBD1

CDR3: ASSLLGPYEQY
V: TRBV27
J: TRBJ2-7
D: .

CDR3: ASSGGDGPFNGELF
V: TRBV2
J: TRBJ2-2
D: TRBD2

CDR3: ASSEVGMGRNEQF
V: TRBV6-1
J: TRBJ2-1
D: .

CDR3: SVEDRELAVAYNEQF
V: TRBV29-1
J: TRBJ2-1
D: .

CDR3: ASRPPWPLSGANVLT
V: TRBV27
J: TRBJ2-6
D: .

CDR3: ASSESGEPSGETQY
V: TRBV10-2
J: TRBJ2-5
D: .

CDR3: ASSSPGQGFAYEQY
V: TRBV28
J: TRBJ2-7
D: .

CDR3: ASSHPPGNANEKLF
V: TRBV4-1
J: TRBJ1-4
D: .

CDR3: ASSPGDRGSTEAF
V: TRBV9
J: TRBJ1-1
D: TRBD1